A single sample is the source of the 16 T cell receptor beta chains below, sequenced in a study of blood T cell repertoires in COVID-19. Profiling relied on immunoSEQ multiplex PCR, and the TCRdb table lists in-frame clones only, not all of them. The top ten hold roughly 1% of the sample, which has roughly 500,000 clones, roughly 87% seen once. The sample taken for sequencing was peripheral blood. The receptors derive from a man younger than 35 with COVID-19, enrolled during active disease.

This clone has only one observation. The CDR3 loop is CASSLERSLLQETQYF. In DNA, the CDR3 is TGCGCCAGCAGCTTGGAGCGGAGCCTACTCCAAGAGACCCAGTACTTC. The chain employs TRBV5-1 and TRBJ2-5; D is possibly TRBD2 (5 bases). Germline V gene sequence: CDR1 SGHRS, CDR2 YFSETQ. V was shortened by 0 bases and J by 1 base, with 13 bases between the two germline ends. The CDR3 has 16 residues.

The chain carries TRBV20-1 and TRBJ2-5; D is perhaps TRBD1 (6 bases). The CDR3 spans 13 residues. V gave up 3 bases and J gave up 5 bases, with 13 bases separating them. Germline V gene sequence: CDR1 DFQATT, CDR2 SNEGSKA (reference sequence). CDR3 sequence reads: CSASRTVWETQYF. Here the CDR3 DNA reads TGCAGTGCTAGTAGGACAGTTTGGGAGACCCAGTACTTC.

The V and J genes are TRBV12-3 or TRBV12-4 and TRBJ1-2; D is possibly TRBD1 (5 bases). Trimming took off 2 bases at V and 12 bases at J, with 16 bases between the two ends. The CDR3 is 13 residues long. CDR3 coding DNA: TGTGCCAGCAGTTTATATAGGGCAGGGAGGAACACCTTC. Its translation: CASSLYRAGRNTF.

This CDR3 reads CASRQTGMNTEAFF. In DNA, the CDR3 is TGTGCCAGCAGACAAACAGGAATGAACACTGAAGCTTTCTTT. The chain uses TRBV7-9 and TRBJ1-1, with D maybe TRBD1 (5 bases). V gave up 6 bases and J gave up 0 bases, with 11 bases separating them. The CDR3 extends over 14 amino acids. From germline, CDR1 is SEHNR and CDR2 FQNEAQ (reference sequence).

This clone was picked up one time. Relative to the germline gene, one junction end is altered; a read error may explain this. The J gene is TRBJ2-5, the V gene TRBV25-1; 7 positions match TRBD2. Germline lookup yields CDR1 MGHDK and CDR2 SYGVNS. This CDR3 comprises 13 residues. CDR3 sequence reads: CASSAAGTIGSDF. CDR3 bases: TGTGCCAGCAGTGCCGCTGGGACTATCGGATCCGACTTC.

The chain is built from TRBV2 and TRBJ2-3; no reliable D call. With 7 bases removed from V and 4 bases from J, the gap between germline ends came to 12 bases. The CDR3 has 13 residues. CDR1 and CDR2 (germline): SNHLY, FYNNEI. The DNA for the CDR3 is TGTGCCAGCAAGCCTAGTGCAGCAGATACGCAGTATTTT. Its translation: CASKPSAADTQYF.

In the case of this clone: Other DNA sequences in the same sample also yield this CDR3. The V and J genes are TRBV5-1 and TRBJ1-1, with a weak D call TRBD1 (6 bases). The V end lost 3 bases, the J end lost 1 base, and 10 bases lay between the germline ends. The length of the CDR3 is 14 residues. The V gene's germline CDR1 is SGHRS and CDR2 YFSETQ. In DNA, the CDR3 is TGCGCCAGCAGCTCACAGGGTGGGAACACTGAAGCTTTCTTT. Protein: CASSSQGGNTEAFF.

This rearrangement joins TRBV18 to TRBJ1-1, with 10 bases lining up with TRBD1. V shed 6 bases and J 3 bases; nucleotides not matched to a gene: 7. The CDR3 extends over 15 amino acids. Germline lookup yields CDR1 KGHSH and CDR2 LQKENI. The CDR3 loop is CASSLRTGGDTEAFF. CDR3 DNA sequence: TGTGCCAGCTCCCTGCGGACAGGGGGGGACACTGAAGCTTTCTTT.

The rearrangement joins TRBV30 to TRBJ1-5; perhaps TRBD1 as D (5 bases). There are 14 residues in the CDR3. Germline-derived CDR1 and CDR2 are GTSNPN and SVGIG (reference sequence). With 0 bases removed from V and 5 bases from J, the gap between germline ends came to 11 bases. CDR3 protein: CAWSVARADQPQHF. The CDR3 DNA sequence: TGTGCCTGGAGTGTCGCCAGGGCGGATCAGCCCCAGCATTTT.

The genes are TRBV5-4 and TRBJ1-2; D perhaps matches TRBD1 (6 bases). Germline CDR1 is SGHNT and CDR2 is YYREEE (reference sequence). Trimming removed 0 bases from V and 1 base from J, with 10 bases in between. The CDR3 sequence is 15 residues long. In DNA, the CDR3 is TGTGCCAGCAGCTTGGGGGGAGGGGGTAACTATGGCTACACCTTC. Translating it yields CASSLGGGGNYGYTF.

V and J are TRBV5-1 and TRBJ2-3; D unclear. Germline V gene data show CDR1 as SGHRS and CDR2 as YFSETQ. This CDR3 spans 15 amino acids. V was shortened by 0 bases and J by 0 bases, with 8 bases between the two germline ends. The CDR3 region is CASSLAGASTDTQYF. The DNA for the CDR3 is TGCGCCAGCAGCTTGGCCGGTGCTAGCACAGATACGCAGTATTTT. Full variable domain (rest looked up from reference TRBV5-1 and TRBJ2-3): KAGVTQTPRYLIKTRGQQVTLSCSPISGHRSVSWYQQTPGQGLQFLFEYFSETQRNKGNFPGRFSGRQFSNSRSEMNVSTLELGDSALYLCASSLAGASTDTQYFGPGTRLTVL.

This chain links TRBV11-3 with TRBJ1-6; maybe TRBD1 (6 bases). The CDR3 length is 15 residues. Germline values: CDR1 SGHNT, CDR2 YENEEA. Trimming left V 2 bases short and J 10 bases short, with 15 bases between. The CDR3 DNA reads as TGTGCCAGCAGCTTATCTATAGGGGGGGAGTCACCCCTCCACTTT. Translation gives CASSLSIGGESPLHF. Full variable domain (outside the CDR3, taken from reference TRBV11-3 and TRBJ1-6): EAGVVQSPRYKIIEKKQPVAFWCNPISGHNTLYWYLQNLGQGPELLIRYENEEAVDDSQLPKDRFSAERLKGVDSTLKIQPAELGDSAVYLCASSLSIGGESPLHFGNGTRLTVT.

Only one count was recorded for this clone. The chain joins TRBV27 to TRBJ2-7, with 8 nucleotides matching TRBD1. The CDR3 covers 14 residues. V trimming: 5 bases; J trimming: 4 bases; junction bases outside the gene matches: 7. The V gene's germline CDR1 is MNHEY and CDR2 SMNVEV (reference sequence). CDR3 sequence (DNA): TGTGCCAGCAGTGTCCGGACAGGGCCATACGAGCAGTACTTC. Amino acid sequence: CASSVRTGPYEQYF.

This chain connects TRBV5-4 to TRBJ2-3; a weak D match, TRBD2 (5 bases). V gave up 4 bases and J gave up 8 bases, with 14 bases separating them. Germline CDR1 SGHNT, CDR2 YYREEE (reference sequence). The CDR3 consists of 13 residues. The CDR3 region is CASSARAEGTQYF. In DNA form, the CDR3 reads TGTGCCAGCAGCGCGAGGGCCGAGGGTACGCAGTATTTT.

In nucleotides, the CDR3 is TGTGCCAGCAGCCTGGACAGGGGTCCCTATAATTCACCCCTCCACTTT. It yields the protein CASSLDRGPYNSPLHF. The chain couples TRBV27 to TRBJ1-6; TRBD1 matches 9 bases. CDR1 MNHEY and CDR2 SMNVEV come from the germline V gene (reference sequence). This CDR3 region has 16 residues. Germline trimming cut 6 bases from V and 2 bases from J; bases unmatched to any gene: 5.

The chain combines TRBV27 with TRBJ2-3, with 10 bases that match TRBD2. This CDR3 has 18 residues. The trim removed 5 bases at V and 1 base at J, leaving 12 bases unmatched. Germline V CDR1 and CDR2: MNHEY, SMNVEV (reference sequence). In nucleotides, the CDR3 is TGTGCCAGCAGTACTCCCCCAAGCGGGAGGGAGGGCACAGATACGCAGTATTTT. It encodes CASSTPPSGREGTDTQYF.